This T cell receptor (beta chain) emerged from a study of blood T cell repertoires in COVID-19. Background on the study: PBMCs, B-cell-depleted T cells, or T cells provided the cDNA or gDNA that made up the material.

The CDR3 runs to 14 residues. CDR1 and CDR2 from the germline V gene are SGHTA and FQGTGA. V was trimmed by 5 bases and J by 2 bases, leaving 12 bases between them. In the original processing: Amplification from reference gene primers served as the basis for estimated nucleated cell counts. Method: immunoSEQ multiplex PCR; TCRdb's copy keeps in-frame clones and lacks some. The V and J calls and clone size are taken from that table; D and trimming were inferred from the DNA. This sample carries roughly 170,000 clones, approximately 77% of them seen once, and the ten largest clones take less than 20%. The chain links TRBV7-3 to TRBJ2-5; D may be TRBD2 (5 bases). Sequencing was carried out using PBMCs or T cells enriched from blood (not recorded which). This sequence was found in a man aged 60-69 years who had recovered from COVID-19. The CDR3 DNA is TGTGCCAGCAGCCGGCAGCCGGGGCAAGAGACCCAGTACTTC. This encodes CASSRQPGQETQYF.